The rows below give T cell receptor beta chains drawn from one sample of a study of sequential checkpoint blockade in melanoma. Here immunoSEQ multiplex PCR was the method, and the copy in TCRdb shows in-frame clones only, minus some. The data show about 10,000 clones, around 80% seen once. This material consisted of CD8+ T cells sorted from blood (inferred from file names), taken from a patient given nivolumab and ipilimumab in sequence. The receptors shown here come from a human donor with melanoma. The CDR3 runs from the conserved cysteine through the conserved F or W. A D gene is named only where the DNA matches it firmly. Only part of the rows carry a size: once, few, many, or a class if the clone is expanded.

TRBD1	-	TRBV5-1	TRBJ2-7	TGCGCCAGCAGCGCCCCCGAGACAGGGCACTACGAGCAGTACTTC	CASSAPETGHYEQYF
-	-	TRBV5-6	TRBJ1-5	TGTGCCAGCAGCTTATGGGCCTCGGGGCAGCCCCAGCATTTT	CASSLWASGQPQHF
-	-	TRBV4-2	TRBJ2-2	TGTGCCAGCAGCCAAGATCCAGCGAACACCGGGGAGCTGTTTTTT	CASSQDPANTGELFF
TRBD2	-	TRBV13	TRBJ2-7	TGTGCCAGCAGCTCTACTAGCGGGAGTGGGGACGAGCAGTACTTC	CASSSTSGSGDEQYF
TRBD1	-	TRBV27	TRBJ2-7	TGTGCCAGTAGTCCGGGACAGTCTTACGAGCAGTACTTC	CASSPGQSYEQYF
TRBD2	-	TRBV5-1	TRBJ2-3	TGCGCCAGCAGCTATCTAGCGGGAGACACAGATACGCAGTATTTT	CASSYLAGDTDTQYF
TRBD1	-	TRBV6-5	TRBJ1-5	TGTGCCAGCCGGACAGGGGTAAATCAGCCCCAGCATTTT	CASRTGVNQPQHF
TRBD1	once	TRBV9	TRBJ2-7	TGTGCCAGCAGCGCAGAGACAGGGGGCTTATACGAGCAGTACTTC	CASSAETGGLYEQYF
-	few	TRBV12-2	TRBJ1-5	TGTGCAAGTCGCTTACTAGAGACAGCGACTCATAGCAATCAGCCCCAGCATTTT	CASRLLETATHSNQPQHF
-	-	TRBV9	TRBJ2-1	TGTGCCAGCAGCGTGGAGGGGTACAATGAGCAGTTCTTC	CASSVEGYNEQFF
-	-	TRBV27	TRBJ2-3	TGTGCCAGCAGTTTGGGCCTGTACACAGATACGCAGTATTTT	CASSLGLYTDTQYF
-	-	TRBV30	TRBJ2-1	TGTGCCTGGAGTTCGGACAATGAGCAGTTCTTC	CAWSSDNEQFF